This T cell receptor (beta chain) appears in the sequencing data of a study of blood T cell repertoires in COVID-19 (TCRdb year 2020). In terms of the full investigation: The collaborator samples originated in the United States, Italy and Spain and spanned the acute and convalescent phases of COVID-19. The material from the prospective study consisted of cDNA or gDNA derived from T cells, B-cell-depleted T cells, or PBMCs. Deeply sampled blood TCRbeta repertoires from subjects exposed to, actively infected with, or recovered from COVID-19 were included in the dataset. The repertoires were released in a freely available public database intended as a resource for research on the immune response to SARS-CoV-2. Samples were obtained from the ongoing ImmuneRACE study (first 160 participants) and from about 1,300 subjects provided by 6 global collaborators. The sample metadata nearly always contained a de-identified subject ID, COVID-19 status, age in years and sex. HLA class I and class II types, where available, came from metadata supplied by the sample provider rather than from assay-based typing. General findings and caveats noted by the study authors: Clinical and demographic metadata were provided uncurated, with the amount varying by source and participant.

In the case of this clone: It lacks a known antigen. Base-call qualities are not available, and no considerably larger clone is one nucleotide away.

Each collaborating institution followed its own protocols to collect whole blood in K2EDTA tubes. For TCRbeta analysis, collaborator samples were shipped as frozen whole blood, as isolated PBMCs, or as DNA extracted from either sample type. CDR1 and CDR2 are drawn from the germline V gene: SNHLY, FYNNEI. From its cysteine to its phenylalanine, the CDR3 spans 14 amino acids. This entry keeps only the CDR3 DNA: 42 bases, framed from base 1. V is cut back by 7 bases and J by 4 bases, with 5 bases in the junction unmatched. The immunoSEQ Assay, a bias-controlled multiplex PCR, was used to amplify TCRbeta CDR3 regions from genomic DNA. In the paper's pipeline: The number of nucleated cells in each sample was estimated from the amplification of reference gene primers within the assay. To quantify the absolute abundance of each unique TCRbeta CDR3 rearrangement, sequence reads were collapsed and filtered. For each sample, productive Simpson clonality was calculated as the square root of Simpson's diversity index across productive rearrangements. TCRdb mirrors the immuneACCESS table, restricted to in-frame sequences. Some clones are absent from its copies; in checked studies, under half trace to an unresolved V gene, and the reason for the others is unknown. The V and J calls and clone size were taken over from that table, and D and trimming were inferred from the DNA. This sample gives about 67,000 clones in total; less than 90% of them show up just once. Of the sample, just under 4.5% falls within the top ten clones.

The V and J genes are TRBV2 and TRBJ2-2; 8 bases in the middle match TRBD1. Sequences were obtained from peripheral blood. The source is a man aged 50 or older with active COVID-19. The CDR3 protein: CASMTTGGTGELFF. The nucleotide sequence reads TGTGCCAGCATGACCACAGGGGGCACCGGGGAGCTGTTTTTT.